This T cell receptor beta chain came from a study of blood T cell repertoires in COVID-19. Authors' analysis steps: Amplification of reference gene primers was used by the study to estimate nucleated cell counts. Sequenced by immunoSEQ multiplex PCR; TCRdb stores in-frame clones only, minus some. D and trimming come from the DNA, and the V and J calls and clone size come from that table. The table lists a few hundred thousand clones, approximately 91% of them singletons, with 9% to 9.5% in the top ten. Germline CDR1 is SGDLS and CDR2 is YYNGEE. The CDR3 contains 14 residues. V shed 3 bases, J shed 4 bases, and the junction held 3 bases outside the gene matches.

The sample comprised peripheral blood. This clonotype was obtained from a man younger than 30 with active or convalescent COVID-19. The chain carries TRBV9 and TRBJ2-7; 11 positions agree with TRBD1. The CDR3: CASSDGTGGYEQYF. CDR3 nucleotide sequence: TGTGCCAGCAGCGACGGGACAGGGGGGTACGAGCAGTACTTC.